This TCR beta chain was obtained from a study of blood T cell repertoires in COVID-19. Study at large: There were acute and convalescent COVID-19 samples, and they came from the United States, Italy and Spain. In each case, the material was cDNA or gDNA derived from T cells, B-cell-depleted T cells, or PBMCs.

In the study's own analysis: By means of reference gene primer amplification, nucleated cell counts were estimated. Sequenced by immunoSEQ multiplex PCR; TCRdb stores in-frame clones only, minus some. V and J calls and clone size follow that table, whereas D and trimming were derived from the DNA. This sample yields about 230,000 clones, of which around 81% are seen a single time; 6.5% to 8.5% belongs to the top ten. Losses at the gene ends were 2 bases for V and 1 base for J; bases not matched to a gene: 0. From germline, CDR1 is KGHSH and CDR2 LQKENI. The CDR3 consists of 16 residues. V gene TRBV18 combines with J gene TRBJ1-5; 12 positions agree with TRBD1. The sample comprised peripheral blood. This sequence was found in a woman aged 80 or older with COVID-19, enrolled during active disease. The CDR3 loop is CASSPGTGGSNQPQHF. CDR3 sequence (DNA): TGTGCCAGCTCACCAGGGACAGGGGGCAGCAATCAGCCCCAGCATTTT.